This is a list of T cell receptor beta chains from one sample in a study of blood T cell repertoires in COVID-19. Using immunoSEQ multiplex PCR, the repertoire was profiled, and TCRdb retains in-frame clones only, with some absent. Among 65,000 to 100,000 clones listed, 80% to 90% were seen once. Sequences were obtained from peripheral blood. The receptors derive from a middle-aged man with acute or convalescent COVID-19. Each CDR3 is given with its conserved first and last residue. The D gene is left open where the match is weak. Some rows mark clone size as missing; the rest say once, few, many or name a class of expanded clone.

d_call,clone_size,v_call,j_call,cdr3_length,cdr3_nt,cdr3_aa
NA,NA,TRBV12-5,TRBJ2-7,15,TGTGCTAGTGCCCATTTAGGGGGGGAGGTCTACGAGCAGTACTTC,CASAHLGGEVYEQYF
NA,NA,TRBV30,TRBJ1-2,13,TGTGCCTGGGCCACAGGGTTTAACTATGGCTACACCTTC,CAWATGFNYGYTF
NA,NA,TRBV6-5,TRBJ2-3,14,TGTGCCAGCATAGGGGGGGGACTAACAGATACGCAGTATTTT,CASIGGGLTDTQYF
TRBD2,NA,TRBV9,TRBJ2-5,15,TGTGCCAGCAGCGTAGGAGCGGGGGGATTGGAGACCCAGTACTTC,CASSVGAGGLETQYF
TRBD1,NA,TRBV12-3/TRBV12-4,TRBJ2-1,12,TGTGCCAGCAGTTCCAGCCGACAGGGGGAGTTCTTC,CASSSSRQGEFF
NA,NA,TRBV10-2,TRBJ2-7,10,TGCGCCAGACACCTCTACGAGCAGTACTTC,CARHLYEQYF
NA,NA,TRBV30,TRBJ2-3,15,TGTGCCTGGAGTGTACAGGGGGGGCCAGGAGATACGCAGTATTTT,CAWSVQGGPGDTQYF
TRBD2,NA,TRBV5-1,TRBJ2-7,16,TGCGCCAGCAGCATTTCTAGCGGGGGAATCGCGTCTGAGCAGTACTTC,CASSISSGGIASEQYF
TRBD2,NA,TRBV27,TRBJ2-5,15,TGTGCCAGCAGTTTACGGTCTAGCGGGGGAGAGACCCAGTACTTC,CASSLRSSGGETQYF
NA,NA,TRBV15,TRBJ2-2,19,TGTGCCACCAGCAGAGAGGGGTCGAGGGCGGGACTTAACACCGGGGAGCTGTTTTTT,CATSREGSRAGLNTGELFF
TRBD2,NA,TRBV9,TRBJ2-1,16,TGTGCCAGCAGCGTAGTGGAACTAGCGAACGGCAATGAGCAGTTCTTC,CASSVVELANGNEQFF
TRBD1,once,TRBV7-7,TRBJ1-5,20,TGTGCCAGCAGCGTTTACAGGGGGCGAAAAGTCGGGAGCATCAATCAGCCCCAGCATTTT,CASSVYRGRKVGSINQPQHF
TRBD1,NA,TRBV2,TRBJ1-4,14,TGTGCCAGCAAGCAGGGGGCCCCTAATGAAAAACTGTTTTTT,CASKQGAPNEKLFF
NA,NA,TRBV29-1,TRBJ2-7,12,TGCAGCGTTGGGGCGCAGTCCTACGAGCAGTACTTC,CSVGAQSYEQYF
TRBD2,NA,TRBV10-3,TRBJ2-3,16,TGTGCCATCAGTGAGTCGCCTAGCGGGGGCACAGATACGCAGTATTTT,CAISESPSGGTDTQYF
TRBD1,NA,TRBV5-5,TRBJ1-5,14,TGTGCCAGCAGCTTGGGACAGGGGTTTCAGCCCCAGCATTTT,CASSLGQGFQPQHF
NA,NA,TRBV18,TRBJ1-3,16,TGTGCCAGCTCACCACCCGGGACAACTTCTGGAAACACCATATATTTT,CASSPPGTTSGNTIYF
TRBD1,NA,TRBV10-3,TRBJ1-1,12,TGTGCCATCAGTCAGGGGGACACTGAAGCTTTCTTT,CAISQGDTEAFF
TRBD1,NA,TRBV29-1,TRBJ1-4,18,TGCAGCGTTGTAGAGGGGAGTGTCTGGACAGGGGGCATTGAAAAACTGTTTTTT,CSVVEGSVWTGGIEKLFF
TRBD1,NA,TRBV27,TRBJ1-6,16,TGTGCCAGCCTAAGTGGACAGGGAGGTCGGAATTCACCCCTCCACTTT,CASLSGQGGRNSPLHF
TRBD1,NA,TRBV3-1/TRBV3-2,TRBJ1-3,17,TGTGCCAGCAGCCAAAACCTTCCGGGACAGCGAGGAAACACCATATATTTT,CASSQNLPGQRGNTIYF
NA,NA,TRBV29-1,TRBJ1-2,13,TGCAGCGTTCAGGAAAAACAGAACTATGGCTACACCTTC,CSVQEKQNYGYTF
TRBD2,NA,TRBV6-5,TRBJ2-3,15,TGTGCCAGCAGTCCCCCCCGGGGGGATAGAGATACGCAGTATTTT,CASSPPRGDRDTQYF
TRBD1,NA,TRBV27,TRBJ1-6,17,TGTGCCAGCAGTTTGTCTCACAGGGGTTCCTATAATTCACCCCTCCACTTT,CASSLSHRGSYNSPLHF
NA,NA,TRBV6-1,TRBJ1-5,12,TGTGCCAGCAGTGATGGGGCTCAGCCCCAGCATTTT,CASSDGAQPQHF
NA,few,TRBV7-6,TRBJ2-2,15,TGTGCCAGCAGCTTAGGACAGGCAGCCACCGGGGAGCTGTTTTTT,CASSLGQAATGELFF
NA,NA,TRBV6-6,TRBJ2-1,16,TGTGCCAGCAGTCGCATACCCCGGGACAAGAACAATGAGCAGTTCTTC,CASSRIPRDKNNEQFF
TRBD2,NA,TRBV10-1,TRBJ2-3,16,TGCGCCAGCAGTCCCTCTCGCGGGGGGCCGATAGATACGCAGTATTTT,CASSPSRGGPIDTQYF
NA,NA,TRBV6-2/TRBV6-3,TRBJ1-5,15,TGTGCCAGCAGTTACTCCGGGGGAACTGGTCAGCCCCAGCATTTT,CASSYSGGTGQPQHF
NA,few,TRBV2,TRBJ1-2,14,TGTGCCAGCAGTGAACGCCGACAAGGCTATGGCTACACCTTC,CASSERRQGYGYTF
NA,NA,TRBV30,TRBJ2-3,11,TGTGCCTGTAATCAGGGTAGGACGCAGTATTTT,CACNQGRTQYF
NA,NA,TRBV3-1/TRBV3-2,TRBJ1-2,14,TGTGCCAGCAAACCGGGGACCGGGGGGTATGGCTACACCTTC,CASKPGTGGYGYTF
TRBD1,NA,TRBV30,TRBJ1-2,17,TGTGCCTGGAGTGTACCCGGGACAGGGGAACTGCTGGGTGGCTACACCTTC,CAWSVPGTGELLGGYTF
NA,once,TRBV30,TRBJ2-4,13,TGTGCCTGGAGTGTATCTCCCAGAAACATTCAGTACTTC,CAWSVSPRNIQYF
TRBD1,NA,TRBV6-5,TRBJ1-1,15,TGTGCCAGCAGACCCAATACAGGGGCCCTTATTGAAGCTTTCTTT,CASRPNTGALIEAFF
TRBD2,NA,TRBV5-4,TRBJ2-7,14,TGTGCCAGCAGCTTGGCCGGACTAGCCCACGAGCAGTACTTC,CASSLAGLAHEQYF
NA,NA,TRBV11-2,TRBJ1-2,13,TGTGCCAGCAGCTTAGCACAGGACTATGGCTACACCTTC,CASSLAQDYGYTF
NA,few,TRBV19,TRBJ1-1,15,TGTGCCAGTAACCAGCCCGGGGAGAGGAGAACTGAAGCTTTCTTT,CASNQPGERRTEAFF
NA,NA,TRBV2,TRBJ2-2,13,TGTGCCAGCAGTGAAAGGGGCGCCGGGGAGCTGTTTTTT,CASSERGAGELFF
NA,NA,TRBV7-2,TRBJ2-2,15,TGTGCCAGCAGCCAATTGGTGGTGTTGAGCGGGGAGCTGTTTTTT,CASSQLVVLSGELFF
NA,NA,TRBV28,TRBJ2-5,15,TGTGCCAGCAGCTCCGTATCAGGGGATCAAGAGACCCAGTACTTC,CASSSVSGDQETQYF
TRBD2,NA,TRBV19,TRBJ2-3,13,TGTGCCACCCAGACTAGCGGCACAGATACGCAGTATTTT,CATQTSGTDTQYF
NA,NA,TRBV5-1,TRBJ1-6,14,TGCGCCAGCAGCTTGGAGGGAGAGGGTTCACCCCTCCACTTT,CASSLEGEGSPLHF
NA,NA,TRBV20-1,TRBJ2-3,11,TGCAGTGCTCCACAGGGAAATACGCAGTATTTT,CSAPQGNTQYF
TRBD1,once,TRBV19,TRBJ1-5,17,TGTGCCAGTAAACCCGGGACAGGGGCTTGGGTGTATCAGCCCCAGCATTTT,CASKPGTGAWVYQPQHF
NA,NA,TRBV19,TRBJ2-7,13,TGTGCCAGTAGTCGGACAGTATCCTACGAGCAGTACTTC,CASSRTVSYEQYF
NA,NA,TRBV18,TRBJ2-5,12,TGTGCCAGCTCACCTCTCCAAGAGACCCAGTACTTC,CASSPLQETQYF
TRBD1,NA,TRBV6-5,TRBJ1-1,15,TGTGCCAGCAGTAGTCAGGGGGCCCGGGGCACTGAAGCTTTCTTT,CASSSQGARGTEAFF
NA,NA,TRBV29-1,TRBJ1-1,13,TGCAGCGTTGCGGTAGGAGGAACTGGGGAAGCTTTCTTT,CSVAVGGTGEAFF
NA,once,TRBV5-1,TRBJ1-4,14,TGCGCCAGCAGCTTGACTGCAACTAATGAAAAACTGTTTTTT,CASSLTATNEKLFF
NA,NA,TRBV6-5,TRBJ1-5,13,TGTGCCAGCAGGGAGACAGGCAATCAGCCCCAGCATTTT,CASRETGNQPQHF
NA,NA,TRBV5-1,TRBJ1-1,17,TGCGCCAGCAGCTTGAATAGTGGGAGCGGAAGGGACACTGAAGCTTTCTTT,CASSLNSGSGRDTEAFF
TRBD1,once,TRBV29-1,TRBJ2-5,13,TGCAGCGTGAGGACAGGGGTAGGGGAGACCCAGTACTTC,CSVRTGVGETQYF
TRBD1,NA,TRBV5-1,TRBJ2-7,17,TGCGCCAGCAGCTTGGTACCGGGACAGGGAATTCTCTACGAGCAGTACTTC,CASSLVPGQGILYEQYF
TRBD1,NA,TRBV19,TRBJ1-1,13,TGTGCCAGTAGAAGGGGGCAGGACACTGAAGCTTTCTTT,CASRRGQDTEAFF